In its sample, the clone carrying this T cell receptor (beta chain) was seen a few times. What it binds is not known. The sample belongs to a study of T-cell reconstitution after alpha-beta-depleted transplantation in children. Study results and caveats: Newly produced T cells mostly provided counts and TCRbeta diversity after one year, as hyperexpanded clones declined. Some patients' high day-60 TCRbeta diversity was traced to surviving recipient T cells and thymic progenitors.

TCRbeta library preparation incorporated unique molecular identifiers. TCRdb reanalysed the PCR reads using MiXCR and keeps one entry per CDR3 protein. This sample has about 1,000,000 distinct CDR3 sequences, with about 29% found just once. The sequencing here drew on PBMCs, mostly from graft donor cells, taken 360 days after TCRalphabeta/CD19-depleted stem cell transplant. This receptor was taken from a boy less than two years old who had a stem cell transplant for SCID, so the T cells may come from the graft donor.

The CDR3 DNA reads as TGTGCCAGCAGTGAAATGTCGGCAGTCTATGGCTACACCTTC. It translates to CASSEMSAVYGYTF. J is TRBJ1-2 and V is TRBV6-1; no clear D gene. The germline V gene encodes CDR1 MNHNS and CDR2 SASEGT. The CDR3 length is 14 residues. The germline V and J ends were trimmed by 2 bases and 4 bases, with 11 bases remaining between them.